This TCR beta chain was captured by sequencing in a study of blood T cell repertoires in COVID-19. About the research overall: Collection of acute and convalescent COVID-19 samples took place in the United States, Italy and Spain.

Per the authors' pipeline: Estimates of nucleated cell counts were drawn from the amplification of reference gene primers. Repertoires were generated with immunoSEQ multiplex PCR, while TCRdb's copy carries only in-frame clones and drops some. For V, J and clone size, that table is used; D and trimming come from the DNA. This sample has about 180,000 clones, with over 75% found just once. Germline V gene sequence: CDR1 MNHEY, CDR2 SMNVEV (reference sequence). CDR3 length: 15 residues. The trim removed 5 bases at V and 6 bases at J, leaving 7 bases unmatched. This clonotype was sampled from a man aged 60-69 years with acute or convalescent COVID-19. Sequenced sample: peripheral blood. The chain combines TRBV27 with TRBJ1-6, with 7 bases lining up with TRBD1. CDR3 DNA: TGTGCCAGCAGTCCGACAGGGCGGCGTAATTCACCCCTCCACTTT. The encoded protein is CASSPTGRRNSPLHF.